This T cell receptor (beta chain) was retrieved from a study of blood T cell repertoires in COVID-19. Study background: The cDNA or gDNA used as material had been derived from T cells, B-cell-depleted T cells, or PBMCs.

The table came from immunoSEQ multiplex PCR; TCRdb's copy has only in-frame clones and leaves some out. The repertoire holds some 380,000 clones, nearly 90% seen once, with 6.5% to 7% in the top ten. The CDR3 loop spans 15 amino acids. The ends were cut back, 2 bases at V and 0 bases at J, with 5 bases in the middle. Germline assignment: CDR1 ENHRY and CDR2 SYGVKD. Only a few counts were recorded for this clone. This TCR came from a man in his late teens or twenties with active or convalescent COVID-19. What was sequenced was peripheral blood. The chain has TRBV10-3 and TRBJ1-6; D unclear. CDR3 amino acids: CAISERSSYNSPLHF. The CDR3 DNA is TGTGCCATCAGTGAGAGGAGCTCCTATAATTCACCCCTCCACTTT.